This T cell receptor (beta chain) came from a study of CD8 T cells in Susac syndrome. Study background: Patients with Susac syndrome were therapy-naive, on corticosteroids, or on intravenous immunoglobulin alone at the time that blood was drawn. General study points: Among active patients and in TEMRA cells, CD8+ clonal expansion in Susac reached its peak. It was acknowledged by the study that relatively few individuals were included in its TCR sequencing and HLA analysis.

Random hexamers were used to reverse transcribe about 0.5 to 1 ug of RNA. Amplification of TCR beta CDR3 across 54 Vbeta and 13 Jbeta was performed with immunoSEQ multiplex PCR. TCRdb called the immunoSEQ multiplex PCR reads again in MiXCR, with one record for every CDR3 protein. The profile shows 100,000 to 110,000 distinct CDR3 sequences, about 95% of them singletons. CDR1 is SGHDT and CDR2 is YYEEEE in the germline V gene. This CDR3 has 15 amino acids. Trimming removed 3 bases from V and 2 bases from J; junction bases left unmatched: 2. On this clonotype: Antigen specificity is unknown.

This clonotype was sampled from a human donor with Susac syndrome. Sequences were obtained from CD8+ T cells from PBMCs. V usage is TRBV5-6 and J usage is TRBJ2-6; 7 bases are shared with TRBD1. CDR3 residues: CASSWGTAGANVLTF. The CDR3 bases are TGTGCCAGCAGCTGGGGGACAGCTGGGGCCAACGTCCTGACTTTC.